These 32 T cell receptor beta chains came from one sample sequenced in a study of blood T cells in healthy people across ages. With a J-beta primer mix and a sample-barcoded 5' primer, a second PCR ran about 7 to 12 cycles. Each CDR3 protein is one row after TCRdb ran MiXCR on the 5' RACE reads. The sample includes roughly 800,000 distinct CDR3 sequences, roughly 64% seen only once; the top ten take 20% to 25%. Input material: blood. Receptors were obtained from a young man in good health.

Regarding this clonotype: One end of the junction is discordant with germline, which a read error may explain. This chain uses TRBV4-1 with TRBJ1-1; D is uncertain. Germline CDR1 MGHRA, CDR2 YSYEKL. The CDR3 loop spans 14 amino acids. For the CDR3, the DNA is TGTGCCAGCAGCCAAGATCTATTGAACACTGAAGCTTTCTTT. Translation: CASSQDLLNTEAFF.

The chain links TRBV27 to TRBJ2-1; D may be TRBD2 (6 bases). V dropped 1 base and J dropped 6 bases, with 19 bases sitting between them. The CDR3 has 17 residues. The germline V gene has CDR1 MNHEY and CDR2 SMNVEV (reference sequence). CDR3 nucleotides: TGTGCCAGCAGTTTATGGGGTAGGGCTAGCGAGGGCAATGAGCAGTTCTTC. It specifies CASSLWGRASEGNEQFF.

The rearrangement links TRBV24-1 to TRBJ2-1, with D uncertain. CDR1 is KGHDR, CDR2 SFDVKD, per germline. The CDR3 has 15 amino acids. The germline V and J ends were trimmed by 3 bases and 0 bases, with 8 bases remaining between them. The CDR3 nucleotides read TGTGCCACCAGTGATGTCGGCCACTCCTACAATGAGCAGTTCTTC. This encodes CATSDVGHSYNEQFF.

The chain combines TRBV28 with TRBJ2-5; 9 positions match TRBD1. The CDR3 totals 11 residues. Unmatched junction bases numbered 1, after V lost 8 bases and J lost 6 bases. The V gene's germline CDR1 is MDHEN and CDR2 SYDVKM. The CDR3 region is CASGQGQTQYF. For the CDR3, the DNA is TGTGCCAGCGGACAGGGGCAGACCCAGTACTTC.

The CDR3 region is CASSEPHRTGGYTF. The CDR3 coding sequence is TGTGCCAGCAGTGAACCCCATCGGACGGGAGGCTACACCTTC. The gene calls are TRBV25-1 and TRBJ1-2; D is unclear. Germline CDR1 is MGHDK and CDR2 is SYGVNS. This CDR3 region has 14 residues. The ends were cut back, 2 bases at V and 8 bases at J, with 15 bases in the middle.

This chain links TRBV20-1 with TRBJ2-3, with 8 bases fitting TRBD1. The trim removed 4 bases at V and 1 base at J, leaving 10 bases unmatched. From germline, CDR1 is DFQATT and CDR2 SNEGSKA (reference sequence). The length of the CDR3 is 16 residues. CDR3: CSANTPTGAGTDTQYF. The CDR3 nucleotides read TGCAGTGCTAATACGCCGACAGGGGCTGGCACAGATACGCAGTATTTT.

There are a few counts of this clonotype. The V call is TRBV12-3 or TRBV12-4, the J call TRBJ1-2; tentatively, D is TRBD1 (5 bases). V lost 5 bases and J lost 3, with 10 bases in between. The CDR3 extends over 13 amino acids. Here the CDR3 DNA reads TGTGCCAGCAGTCGTGGACAACACTATGGCTACACCTTC. This codes for CASSRGQHYGYTF.

This clonotype was detected many times. This may be a read error, as it is one base from a much larger clone. This rearrangement joins TRBV25-1 to TRBJ2-5; perhaps TRBD2 as D (5 bases). The V end was cut by 4 bases, the J end by 11 bases, with 20 bases between. Germline CDR1 reads MGHDK; CDR2 reads SYGVNS. The CDR3 is 14 amino acids. This chain's CDR3 is CASSALGVLGEQYF. CDR3 nucleotides: TGTGCCAGCAGTGCCCTGGGAGTGTTGGGTGAGCAGTACTTC.

The V gene is TRBV29-1, the J gene TRBJ2-2; no clear D gene. Trimming pared 4 bases from V and 4 bases from J, leaving 10 bases between. Germline V CDR1 and CDR2: SQVTM, ANQGSEA. The CDR3 spans 13 residues. The CDR3 DNA reads as TGCAGCGTTGCCCTGCCACTCACCGGGGAGCTGTTTTTT. Residues: CSVALPLTGELFF.

This clonotype has more than one count but fewer than ten. The chain carries TRBV11-1 and TRBJ2-1; TRBD1 matches 7 bases. The CDR3 is made up of 21 amino acids. V shed 1 base and J 3 bases; nucleotides not matched to a gene: 21. Germline V lookup: CDR1 SGHAT, CDR2 FQDESV (reference sequence). The CDR3 DNA reads as TGTGCCAGCAGCTTAGATAGGGGCCCACTCCGAAGGGGGCTAAACTACAATGAGCAGTTCTTC. This sequence encodes CASSLDRGPLRRGLNYNEQFF.

The rearrangement links TRBV29-1 to TRBJ2-3; D is uncertain. This CDR3 region has 14 residues. CDR1 is SQVTM, CDR2 ANQGSEA, per germline. With 6 bases removed from V and 3 bases from J, the gap between germline ends came to 16 bases. CDR3 sequence reads: CSVSFLGQTDTQYF. Here the CDR3 DNA reads TGCAGCGTCTCATTTTTAGGTCAGACAGATACGCAGTATTTT.

The V call is TRBV6-1, the J call TRBJ2-1; 7 positions agree with TRBD2. This CDR3 comprises 14 residues. The germline V gene has CDR1 MNHNS and CDR2 SASEGT. V lost 4 bases, J lost 6 bases, and 6 bases stayed unmatched. As DNA, the CDR3 is TGTGCCAGCAGTGTCGCGGGAGAAGCCAATGAGCAGTTCTTC. Residues: CASSVAGEANEQFF.

This clonotype was observed a few times. The gene calls are TRBV5-1 and TRBJ2-1; D remains ambiguous. V lost 7 bases and J 0 bases, leaving 11 bases between the germline ends. The CDR3 loop spans 14 amino acids. The germline gives CDR1 SGHRS, CDR2 YFSETQ. The CDR3 DNA reads as TGCGCCAGCCACGACGGCGTCTCCTACAATGAGCAGTTCTTC. Encoded protein: CASHDGVSYNEQFF. The full variable domain, its missing parts supplied by reference TRBV5-1 and TRBJ2-1, is KAGVTQTPRYLIKTRGQQVTLSCSPISGHRSVSWYQQTPGQGLQFLFEYFSETQRNKGNFPGRFSGRQFSNSRSEMNVSTLELGDSALYLCASHDGVSYNEQFFGPGTRLTVL.

Comment on this clonotype: Since a much larger clone is just one base distant, this may be a read error. V is TRBV4-3 and J is TRBJ1-6, with TRBD1 matching over 8 bases. Germline V gene sequence: CDR1 LGHNA, CDR2 YSLEER. The CDR3 runs 14 residues. The CDR3 nucleotides are TGCGCCAGCGGATTAACAGGGGGGAATTCACCCCCCCACTTT. Amino acid sequence: CASGLTGGNSPPHF.

The chain employs TRBV4-1 and TRBJ2-1, with 10 bases matching TRBD2. The germline gives CDR1 MGHRA, CDR2 YSYEKL. The CDR3 is made up of 18 amino acids. Unmatched junction bases numbered 11, after V lost 1 base and J lost 5 bases. The CDR3, as DNA: TGCGCCAGCAGCCAAGTGGACCCCAAACTAGCGGGGAACAATGAGCAGTTCTTC. This codes for CASSQVDPKLAGNNEQFF.

The chain has TRBV27 and TRBJ2-4; TRBD2 agrees at 13 bases. Germline V gives CDR1 MNHEY, CDR2 SMNVEV (reference sequence). The J segment lost 13 bases and the V segment lost 4 bases, leaving 13 bases of the junction unmatched. The CDR3 covers 16 residues. The CDR3 loop reads CASSSILGLAGWEQYF. The CDR3 DNA sequence: TGTGCCAGCAGTTCCATTTTGGGACTAGCGGGATGGGAGCAGTACTTC.

This chain connects TRBV6-5 to TRBJ2-3; no firm D call. CDR1 and CDR2 from the germline V gene are MNHEY and SVGAGI. This CDR3 contains 13 residues. V was pared by 8 bases and J by 6 bases, with 15 bases between. The CDR3 spells CASRRLGVDTQYF. The CDR3 nucleotides read TGTGCCAGCCGGCGGCTTGGTGTTGATACGCAGTATTTT.

The chain couples TRBV4-3 to TRBJ2-5; the D is unclear. The CDR3 has 15 residues. V lost 1 base and J lost 11, with 20 bases in between. Per germline, CDR1 LGHNA and CDR2 YSLEER. The CDR3 DNA sequence: TGCGCCAGCAGCCAAGGACGCCATCCCTACAATGAGCAGTACTTC. Its translation is CASSQGRHPYNEQYF.

Only a few counts were recorded for this clonotype. The chain is built from TRBV6-5 and TRBJ2-1, with 8 bases aligning to TRBD2. V lost 6 bases, J lost 12 bases, and 13 bases stayed unmatched. The CDR3 contains 14 residues. Germline assignment: CDR1 MNHEY and CDR2 SVGAGI. The CDR3 loop reads CASRGTRVVSGQFF. In nucleotides, the CDR3 is TGTGCCAGCAGGGGGACTAGAGTGGTTTCGGGGCAGTTCTTC.

V is TRBV5-1 and J is TRBJ2-7; the match to TRBD1 covers 9 bases. V trimming: 1 base; J trimming: 2 bases; junction bases outside the gene matches: 4. Germline CDR1 SGHRS, CDR2 YFSETQ. The CDR3 extends over 15 amino acids. CDR3 coding DNA: TGCGCCAGCAGCTTGTACAGGGGGCCCGCCTACGAGCAGTACTTC. Protein product: CASSLYRGPAYEQYF.

The chain recombines TRBV4-2 with TRBJ1-1; D not certain. V was cut by 4 bases and J by 0 bases, with 9 bases left in between. The germline V gene encodes CDR1 LGHNA and CDR2 YNFKEQ. CDR3 length: 14 amino acids. CDR3 amino acids: CASSLYSMNTEAFF. Written as DNA, the CDR3 is TGTGCCAGCAGCCTTTACAGCATGAACACTGAAGCTTTCTTT.

DNA for the CDR3: TGTGCCTGCTCACAGGGGAGGCTGGACAATGAGCAGTTCTTC. Protein product: CACSQGRLDNEQFF. The V call is TRBV30, the J call TRBJ2-1, with D possibly being TRBD1 (7 bases). The CDR3 is 14 residues long. The germline V gene has CDR1 GTSNPN and CDR2 SVGIG (reference sequence). Between the trimmed V and J ends, which lost 6 bases and 5 bases, there was a span of 17 bases.

The J gene is TRBJ1-2, the V gene TRBV7-2; possible D gene TRBD1, 5 bases. V lost 3 bases to trimming and J lost 7 bases, with 12 bases between them. From germline, CDR1 is SGHTA and CDR2 FQGNSA. The CDR3 totals 13 residues. As DNA, the CDR3 is TGTGCCAGCAGCTTTGCGGGGACGAGTGGCTACACCTTC. The encoded protein is CASSFAGTSGYTF.

The V gene is TRBV4-2, the J gene TRBJ2-7, with 9 bases fitting TRBD2. The CDR3 is 16 residues long. Trimming cost V 1 base and J 2 bases; bases outside gene matches: 6. The germline V gene encodes CDR1 LGHNA and CDR2 YNFKEQ. For the CDR3, the DNA is TGTGCCAGCAGCCAAGTAGAGACTAGCGGCCCCTACGAGCAGTACTTC. Translating gives CASSQVETSGPYEQYF.

V gene TRBV2 combines with J gene TRBJ2-1; 7 nucleotides match TRBD1. The germline CDR1 and CDR2 sequences are SNHLY and FYNNEI. Unmatched junction bases numbered 23, after V lost 6 bases and J lost 12 bases. This CDR3 is 17 amino acids long. As DNA, the CDR3 is TGTGCCAGCAGGGGGCTTGGTCTCCGGGACAGACGGTCCCCGCAGTTCTTC. Translating it yields CASRGLGLRDRRSPQFF.

Remarks on this clonotype: The junction departs from germline at one end; a sequencing error may be responsible. The chain links TRBV7-8 to TRBJ1-5; D gene unclear. The CDR3 covers 14 residues. CDR1 is SGHVS and CDR2 is FQNEAQ in the germline V gene. CDR3 nucleotide sequence: TGTGCCAGCGGCTTATTGGGGATTGGGCAGCCCCAGCATTTT. Translating it yields CASGLLGIGQPQHF.

V gene TRBV27 combines with J gene TRBJ2-7, with TRBD1 identical over 8 bases. Looked up from germline, CDR1 is MNHEY and CDR2 is SMNVEV (reference sequence). V shed 6 bases, J shed 5 bases, and the junction held 9 bases outside the gene matches. The CDR3 is 14 residues long. CDR3 region: CASRRQGSINEQYF. The CDR3 DNA is TGTGCCAGCAGAAGACAGGGGAGCATCAACGAGCAGTACTTC.

The sample holds many counts of this clonotype. The chain combines TRBV7-9 with TRBJ2-7, with a possible D match to TRBD2 (5 bases). Germline values: CDR1 SEHNR, CDR2 FQNEAQ (reference sequence). The CDR3 consists of 12 residues. V gave up 6 bases and J gave up 6 bases, with 12 bases separating them. The CDR3 spells CASSHDYREQYF. The CDR3 bases are TGTGCCAGCAGTCATGACTATCGCGAGCAGTACTTC.

V gene TRBV16 combines with J gene TRBJ2-2, with 8 bases aligning to TRBD1. This CDR3 is built from 16 residues. The V gene end was trimmed by 0 bases and the J gene end by 5 bases; junction bases not matched to a gene: 5. The V gene's germline CDR1 is KGHSY and CDR2 FQNENV. This chain's CDR3 is CASSQSAQGATGELFF. The CDR3 DNA follows: TGTGCCAGCAGCCAATCGGCCCAGGGGGCAACCGGGGAGCTGTTTTTT.

This clonotype was recorded a few times. The chain recombines TRBV7-6 with TRBJ1-4; D is perhaps TRBD1 (5 bases). The CDR3 extends over 17 amino acids. Trimming took off 1 base at V and 2 bases at J, with 14 bases between the two ends. CDR1 and CDR2 (germline): SGHVS, FNYEAQ. The CDR3 DNA sequence: TGTGCCAGCAGCTTAGATATGGGGGTGCGGACTAATGAAAAACTGTTTTTT. It is translated as CASSLDMGVRTNEKLFF.

In its sample, this clonotype was seen a few times. The rearrangement links TRBV5-6 to TRBJ2-5; tentatively, D is TRBD1 (6 bases). Per germline, CDR1 SGHDT and CDR2 YYEEEE. The CDR3 is 14 amino acids. Trimming removed 4 bases at V and 6 bases at J, with 16 bases between. CDR3 in amino acids: CASSEQGMAKTQYF. CDR3 in DNA: TGTGCCAGCAGCGAACAGGGAATGGCGAAGACCCAGTACTTC.

This clonotype was recorded a few times. The chain recombines TRBV27 with TRBJ2-1, with 7 nucleotides matching TRBD2. V gave up 5 bases and J gave up 4 bases; unmatched junction bases: 17. This CDR3 region has 18 residues. Germline CDR1 and CDR2: MNHEY and SMNVEV (reference sequence). The CDR3 nucleotides read TGTGCCAGCAGTCTAGCGGTCTCCCCCCCGGCTTCTTACAATGAGCAGTTCTTC. Translated, it gives CASSLAVSPPASYNEQFF.